This TCR beta chain is from a study of OX40 agonist ivuxolimab in advanced cancers. Overall study context: Patients were treated with intravenous ivuxolimab, dosed at 0.01 to 10 mg/kg and infused every 2 weeks. Approximately 40% of patients had received prior checkpoint inhibitor therapy. General study findings and limits: Among patients with partial responses at 0.1-3.0 mg/kg, clonal expansion was among the lowest. Among T cells, CD8+ cells averaged more expanded clones than CD4+ cells.

With respect to this clone: The antigen is not known.

The repertoire was sequenced with immunoSEQ multiplex PCR; TCRdb's copy has only in-frame clones and lacks some. The sample carries 43,000 or so clones, about 83% recorded once. CDR1 and CDR2 (germline): SGHTS, YDEGEE. This CDR3 is 12 amino acids long. Between the trimmed V and J ends, which lost 5 bases and 6 bases, there was a span of 10 bases. The receptor was isolated from an adult with an advanced solid tumor such as melanoma, head and neck, liver or kidney cancer. This material consisted of CD4+ or CD8+ T cells sorted from blood, taken in a trial of the OX40 agonist ivuxolimab. The gene calls are TRBV5-8 and TRBJ2-3; the D is unclear. The CDR3 reads CASSPRVDTQYF. In DNA, the CDR3 is TGTGCCAGCAGTCCCCGCGTGGATACGCAGTATTTT.